A single sample gave rise to the 10 T cell receptor beta chains below, sequenced in a study of blood T cells in healthy people across ages (dated by TCRdb to the mid-2010s). Receptors were amplified or captured by 5' RACE. TCRdb names Illumina HiSeq 2500 as the instrument used. The second PCR ran for roughly 6 to 11 cycles and used a J-beta primer mix along with a sample-barcoded 5' primer. TCRdb reworked the public reads: Q25 trimming with fastp, MiXCR clone assembly, productive beta chains retained. Rows matching on CDR3 protein sequence are summarized as one entry with the most common DNA and genes. This sample gives some 1.7 million distinct CDR3 sequences in total; under 30% of them show up just once. The ten largest make up about 7.7% of the sample. Sequences were obtained from blood. The receptors here all came from a woman aged 25 to 39 in good health.

This clonotype was counted many times. V gene TRBV12-3 or TRBV12-4 combines with J gene TRBJ2-1, with 9 bases lining up with TRBD2. The CDR3 runs to 16 residues. Trimming at V came to 8 bases and at J to 5 bases, leaving 13 bases not matched to a gene. The CDR3 loop is CASCPLGSGGNNEQFF. The CDR3 nucleotides are TGTGCCAGCTGCCCCCTTGGTAGCGGGGGTAACAATGAGCAGTTCTTC.

V is TRBV5-1 and J is TRBJ2-7; TRBD2 aligns across 11 bases. CDR3 length equals 16 residues. Germline lookup yields CDR1 SGHRS and CDR2 YFSETQ. Germline trimming cut 4 bases from V and 0 bases from J; bases unmatched to any gene: 6. The CDR3 region has the DNA TGCGCCAGCAGCCATTCCACTAGCGGGGGCTCCTACGAGCAGTACTTC. It is translated as CASSHSTSGGSYEQYF.

In regard to this clonotype: This likely reflects a read error, since a far larger clone is one base away. The genes are TRBV5-4 and TRBJ2-3; no definite D call. The CDR3 has 11 amino acids. CDR1 is SGHNT, CDR2 YYREEE, per germline (reference sequence). V was shortened by 4 bases and J by 6 bases, with 6 bases between the two germline ends. The DNA for the CDR3 is TGTGCCAGCAGCCGGTGGGATACGCAGTATTTT. Amino acids: CASSRWDTQYF.

This clonotype was observed at least ten times. The chain carries TRBV6-2 or TRBV6-3 and TRBJ2-7, with TRBD2 matching 10 bases. Germline CDR1 is MNHEY and CDR2 is SVGEGT. J lost 3 bases, V lost 0 bases, and 5 bases had no gene match. This CDR3 spans 16 amino acids. The CDR3 coding sequence is TGTGCCAGCAGTTACTCATCCCTAGCGGGGGACTACGAGCAGTACTTC. This codes for CASSYSSLAGDYEQYF.

The chain joins TRBV11-2 to TRBJ2-5, with D maybe TRBD2 (6 bases). Deletions cut 3 bases from V and 5 bases from J, with 13 bases between. The CDR3 is 14 amino acids. CDR1 is SGHAT and CDR2 is FQNNGV in the germline V gene. In nucleotides, the CDR3 is TGTGCCAGCAGCTTGGGACGCCGGGGGGAGACCCAGTACTTC. Protein product: CASSLGRRGETQYF.

In this sample, this clonotype turned up a few times. The chain recombines TRBV20-1 with TRBJ2-5, with 13 nucleotides matching TRBD2. CDR1 and CDR2 (germline): DFQATT, SNEGSKA (reference sequence). The CDR3 is 14 residues long. The V segment lost 4 bases and the J segment 11 bases; nucleotides outside the gene matches: 10. This chain's CDR3 is CSAKGLAGNDEQYF. CDR3 sequence (DNA): TGCAGTGCTAAGGGACTAGCGGGGAACGATGAGCAGTACTTC.

Only a few counts were recorded for this clonotype. This chain uses TRBV7-7 with TRBJ2-3, with 7 bases fitting TRBD1. With V trimmed by 5 bases and J by 2 bases, 7 bases remained unmatched. The CDR3 loop spans 15 amino acids. Germline CDR1 reads SSHAT; CDR2 reads FNYEAQ (reference sequence). DNA of the CDR3: TGTGCCAGCAGCCTCCGGGACAGAAACACAGATACGCAGTATTTT. Encoded protein: CASSLRDRNTDTQYF.

This chain connects TRBV5-1 to TRBJ2-7; the D gene is possibly TRBD1 (6 bases). CDR1 is SGHRS, CDR2 YFSETQ, per germline. V was shortened by 1 base and J by 2 bases, with 19 bases between the two germline ends. The CDR3 is made up of 17 amino acids. CDR3 region: CASSLRPTDSFPYEQYF. CDR3 DNA sequence: TGCGCCAGCAGCTTGAGGCCCACGGACAGTTTTCCCTACGAGCAGTACTTC.

This clonotype was counted between two and nine times. The J gene is TRBJ1-2, the V gene TRBV7-2, with a possible D match to TRBD1 (6 bases). CDR3 length: 14 residues. V was clipped by 2 bases and J by 5 bases, with 12 bases between them. In germline, CDR1 is SGHTA, CDR2 FQGNSA. For the CDR3, the DNA is TGTGCCAGCAGCTTAAACCCAGGGGCGTATGGCTACACCTTC. Protein: CASSLNPGAYGYTF.

J is TRBJ1-6 and V is TRBV10-3, with D unresolved. The V gene lost 7 bases and the J gene lost 8 bases, with 12 bases spanning the gap. This CDR3 contains 13 residues. Germline-derived CDR1 and CDR2 are ENHRY and SYGVKD. CDR3 protein: CAITLSGDSPLHF. The CDR3 bases are TGTGCCATCACTCTTAGTGGGGATTCACCCCTCCACTTT.